The present T cell receptor (beta chain) was sequenced within a study of regulatory T cells in long-lasting Graves disease. Whole-study context: Antithyroid drugs had been taken by newly diagnosed Graves' patients for under 3 months.

With iRepertoire HTBI primers and Arm-PCR of CDR3 regions, TCR beta libraries were built. TCRdb reprocessed the multiplex PCR reads with MiXCR, giving one entry per CDR3 protein. The sample has 390,000 or so distinct CDR3 sequences; over 9.5% are singletons. Time point: newly diagnosed GD, antithyroid drugs for less than 3 months. Scientists built the TCR library using RNA that was extracted from PBMCs. This clonotype came up many times. Germline V gives CDR1 SGHRS, CDR2 YFSETQ. V dropped 4 bases and J dropped 9 bases, with 19 bases sitting between them. CDR3 length: 14 residues. The same specimen was also included in a second study, on T cells in Graves' hyperthyroidism and ophthalmopathy. From that report: Subjects aged 18 to 65 presented with newly diagnosed hyperthyroidism of less than 2 months' duration. Researchers report that a 13 V-J model separated ophthalmopathy from stable hyperthyroidism.

The chain combines TRBV5-1 with TRBJ2-5, with a weak D call TRBD2 (6 bases). This receptor was taken from a woman aged 18-29 years with Graves disease. Specimen: peripheral blood mononuclear cells (PBMCs), collected at new diagnosis, from a patient treated with antithyroid drugs. This chain's CDR3 is CASSASGVGVAQYF. The CDR3 DNA follows: TGCGCCAGCAGCGCCTCGGGGGTTGGAGTCGCCCAGTACTTC. The full variable domain, completed using reference TRBV5-1 and TRBJ2-5, is KAGVTQTPRYLIKTRGQQVTLSCSPISGHRSVSWYQQTPGQGLQFLFEYFSETQRNKGNFPGRFSGRQFSNSRSEMNVSTLELGDSALYLCASSASGVGVAQYFGPGTRLLVL.